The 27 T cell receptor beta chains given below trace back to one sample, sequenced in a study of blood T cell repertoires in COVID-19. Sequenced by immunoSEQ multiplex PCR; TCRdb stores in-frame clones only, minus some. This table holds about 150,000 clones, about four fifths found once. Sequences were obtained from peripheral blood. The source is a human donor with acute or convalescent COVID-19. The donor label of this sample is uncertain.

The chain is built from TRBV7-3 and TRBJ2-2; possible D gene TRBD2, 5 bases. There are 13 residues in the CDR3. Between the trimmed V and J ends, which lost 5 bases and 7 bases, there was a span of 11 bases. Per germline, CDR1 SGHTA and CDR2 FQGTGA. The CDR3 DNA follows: TGTGCCAGCAGCGTCGAACGGGGCGGGGAGCTGTTTTTT. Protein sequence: CASSVERGGELFF.

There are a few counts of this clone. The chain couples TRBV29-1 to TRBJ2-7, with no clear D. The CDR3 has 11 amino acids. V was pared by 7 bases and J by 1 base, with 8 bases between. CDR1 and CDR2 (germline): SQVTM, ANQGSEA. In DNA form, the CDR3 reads TGCAGCGCCGGTCCTTCCTACGAGCAGTACTTC. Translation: CSAGPSYEQYF.

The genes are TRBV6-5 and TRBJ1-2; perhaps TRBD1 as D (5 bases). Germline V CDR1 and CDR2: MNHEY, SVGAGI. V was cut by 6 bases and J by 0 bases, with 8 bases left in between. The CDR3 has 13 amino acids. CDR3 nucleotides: TGTGCCAGCAGGCTGGACACTAACTATGGCTACACCTTC. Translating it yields CASRLDTNYGYTF.

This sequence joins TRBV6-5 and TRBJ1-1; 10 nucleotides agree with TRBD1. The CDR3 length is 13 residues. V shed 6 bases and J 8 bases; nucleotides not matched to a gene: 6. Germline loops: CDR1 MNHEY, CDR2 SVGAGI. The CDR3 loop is CASSQDRGREAFF. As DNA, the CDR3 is TGTGCCAGCAGCCAGGACAGGGGGAGGGAAGCTTTCTTT.

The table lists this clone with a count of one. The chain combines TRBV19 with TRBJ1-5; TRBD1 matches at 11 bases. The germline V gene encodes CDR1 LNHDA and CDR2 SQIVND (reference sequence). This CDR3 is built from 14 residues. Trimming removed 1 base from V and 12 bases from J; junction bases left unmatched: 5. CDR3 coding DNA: TGTGCCAGTAGTATAGGTGGGACAGGGGGTTTCCAGCATTTT. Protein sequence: CASSIGGTGGFQHF.

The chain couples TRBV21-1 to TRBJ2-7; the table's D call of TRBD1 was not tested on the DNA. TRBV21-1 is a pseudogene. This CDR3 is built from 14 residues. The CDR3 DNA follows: TGTGCCAGCAGCCCCTTGGCTTTCTCCTACGAGCAGTACGTC. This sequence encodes CASSPLAFSYEQYV.

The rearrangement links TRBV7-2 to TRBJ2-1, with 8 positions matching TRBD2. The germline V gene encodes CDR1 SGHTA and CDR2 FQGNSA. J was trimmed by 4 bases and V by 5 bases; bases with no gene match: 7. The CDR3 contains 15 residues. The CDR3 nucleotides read TGTGCCAGCAGCCGCGGGGGGAAATTATACAATGAGCAGTTCTTC. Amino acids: CASSRGGKLYNEQFF.

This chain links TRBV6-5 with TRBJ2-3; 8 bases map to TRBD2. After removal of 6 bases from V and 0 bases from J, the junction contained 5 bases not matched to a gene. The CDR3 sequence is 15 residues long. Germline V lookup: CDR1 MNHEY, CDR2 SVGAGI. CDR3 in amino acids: CASRPGLGSTDTQYF. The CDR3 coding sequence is TGTGCCAGCAGGCCGGGACTAGGGAGCACAGATACGCAGTATTTT.

The DNA of the CDR3 is TGCGCCAGCAGCCAAGATGGGGGAGGGACCGATCAGCCCCAGCATTTT. It yields the protein CASSQDGGGTDQPQHF. J is TRBJ1-5 and V is TRBV4-1, with a possible D match to TRBD1 (5 bases). Deletions cut 0 bases from V and 5 bases from J, with 14 bases between. The CDR3 runs to 16 residues. Germline V gives CDR1 MGHRA, CDR2 YSYEKL.

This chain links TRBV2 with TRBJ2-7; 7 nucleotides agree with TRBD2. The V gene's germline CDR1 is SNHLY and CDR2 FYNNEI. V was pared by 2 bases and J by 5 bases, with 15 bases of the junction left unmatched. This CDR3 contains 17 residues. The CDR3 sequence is CASSEKSSGATFHEQYF. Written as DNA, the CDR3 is TGTGCCAGCAGTGAAAAGTCGAGCGGGGCCACCTTCCACGAGCAGTACTTC.

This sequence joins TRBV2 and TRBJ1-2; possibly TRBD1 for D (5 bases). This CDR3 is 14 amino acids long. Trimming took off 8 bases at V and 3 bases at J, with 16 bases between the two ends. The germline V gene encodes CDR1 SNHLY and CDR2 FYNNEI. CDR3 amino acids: CASCLDSAYYGYTF. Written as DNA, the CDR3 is TGTGCCAGCTGCTTAGACAGTGCTTACTATGGCTACACCTTC.

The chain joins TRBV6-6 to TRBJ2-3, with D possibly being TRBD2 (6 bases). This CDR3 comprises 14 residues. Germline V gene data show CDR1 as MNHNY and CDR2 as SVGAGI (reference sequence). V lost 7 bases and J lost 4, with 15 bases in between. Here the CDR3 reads CASNRLGGSDTQYF. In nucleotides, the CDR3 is TGTGCCAGCAACCGTTTGGGGGGTTCAGATACGCAGTATTTT.

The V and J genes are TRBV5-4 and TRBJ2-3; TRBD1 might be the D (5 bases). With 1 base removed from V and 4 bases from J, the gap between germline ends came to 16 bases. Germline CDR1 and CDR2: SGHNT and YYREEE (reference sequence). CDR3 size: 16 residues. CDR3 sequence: CASSLLTQGGADTQYF. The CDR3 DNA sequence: TGTGCCAGCAGCTTGTTGACCCAGGGCGGAGCAGATACGCAGTATTTT.

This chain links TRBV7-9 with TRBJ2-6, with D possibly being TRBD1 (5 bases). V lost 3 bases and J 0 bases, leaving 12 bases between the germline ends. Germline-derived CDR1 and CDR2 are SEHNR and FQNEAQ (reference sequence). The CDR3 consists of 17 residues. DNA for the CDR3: TGTGCCAGCAGCTTTGGACACCTCTCCTCTGGGGCCAACGTCCTGACTTTC. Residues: CASSFGHLSSGANVLTF. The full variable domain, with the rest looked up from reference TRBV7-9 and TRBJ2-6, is DTGVSQNPRHKITKRGQNVTFRCDPISEHNRLYWYRQTLGQGPEFLTYFQNEAQLEKSRLLSDRFSAERPKGSFSTLEIQRTEQGDSAMYLCASSFGHLSSGANVLTFGAGSRLTVL.

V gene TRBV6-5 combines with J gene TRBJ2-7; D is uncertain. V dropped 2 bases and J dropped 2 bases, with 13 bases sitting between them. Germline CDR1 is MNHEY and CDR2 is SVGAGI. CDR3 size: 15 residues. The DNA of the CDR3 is TGTGCCAGCAGTTACAATAGACTCGCCCCCTACGAGCAGTACTTC. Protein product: CASSYNRLAPYEQYF.

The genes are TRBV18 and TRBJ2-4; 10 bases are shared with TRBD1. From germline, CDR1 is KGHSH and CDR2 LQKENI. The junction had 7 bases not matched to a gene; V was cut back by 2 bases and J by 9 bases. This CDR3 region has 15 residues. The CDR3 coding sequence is TGTGCCAGCTCACCAAATTATGGACAGGGGGGCATTCAGTACTTC. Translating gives CASSPNYGQGGIQYF. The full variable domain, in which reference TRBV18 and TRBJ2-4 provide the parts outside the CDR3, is NAGVMQNPRHLVRRRGQEARLRCSPMKGHSHVYWYRQLPEEGLKFMVYLQKENIIDESGMPKERFSAEFPKEGPSILRIQQVVRGDSAAYFCASSPNYGQGGIQYFGAGTRLSVL.

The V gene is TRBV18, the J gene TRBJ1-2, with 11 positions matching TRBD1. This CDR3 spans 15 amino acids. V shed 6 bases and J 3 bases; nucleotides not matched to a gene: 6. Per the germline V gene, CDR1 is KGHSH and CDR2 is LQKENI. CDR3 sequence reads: CASSPTGQGDYGYTF. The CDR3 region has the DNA TGTGCCAGCTCCCCCACGGGACAGGGGGACTATGGCTACACCTTC. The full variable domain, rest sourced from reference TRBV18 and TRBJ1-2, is NAGVMQNPRHLVRRRGQEARLRCSPMKGHSHVYWYRQLPEEGLKFMVYLQKENIIDESGMPKERFSAEFPKEGPSILRIQQVVRGDSAAYFCASSPTGQGDYGYTFGSGTRLTVV.

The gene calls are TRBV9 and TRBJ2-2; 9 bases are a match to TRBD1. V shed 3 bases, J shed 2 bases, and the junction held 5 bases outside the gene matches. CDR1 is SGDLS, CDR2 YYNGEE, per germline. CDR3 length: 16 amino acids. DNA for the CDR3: TGTGCCAGCAGCGCCCCGGACAGGGGAAACACCGGGGAGCTGTTTTTT. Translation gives CASSAPDRGNTGELFF.

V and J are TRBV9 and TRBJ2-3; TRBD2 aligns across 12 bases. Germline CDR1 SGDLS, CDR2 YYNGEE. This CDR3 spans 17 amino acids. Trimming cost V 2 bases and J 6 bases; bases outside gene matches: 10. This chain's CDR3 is CASSVTSGGLVGDTQYF. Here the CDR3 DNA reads TGTGCCAGCAGCGTGACTAGCGGGGGCCTTGTCGGGGATACGCAGTATTTT.

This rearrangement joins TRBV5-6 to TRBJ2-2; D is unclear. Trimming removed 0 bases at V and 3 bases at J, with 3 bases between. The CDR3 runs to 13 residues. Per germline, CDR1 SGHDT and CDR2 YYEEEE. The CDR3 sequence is CASSLGDTGELFF. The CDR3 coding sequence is TGTGCCAGCAGCTTGGGAGACACCGGGGAGCTGTTTTTT.

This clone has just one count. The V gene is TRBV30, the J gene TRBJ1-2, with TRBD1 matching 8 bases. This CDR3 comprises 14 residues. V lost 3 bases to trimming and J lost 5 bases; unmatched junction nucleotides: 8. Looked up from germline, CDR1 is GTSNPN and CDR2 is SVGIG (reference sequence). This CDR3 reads CAWRGGQGGYGYTF. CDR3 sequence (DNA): TGTGCCTGGAGAGGTGGACAGGGCGGTTATGGCTACACCTTC.

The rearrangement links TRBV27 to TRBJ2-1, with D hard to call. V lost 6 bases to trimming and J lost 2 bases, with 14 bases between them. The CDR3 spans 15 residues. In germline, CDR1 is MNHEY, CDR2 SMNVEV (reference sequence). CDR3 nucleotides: TGTGCCAGCAGCCACCTTTTCGACACCTACAATGAGCAGTTCTTC. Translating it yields CASSHLFDTYNEQFF.

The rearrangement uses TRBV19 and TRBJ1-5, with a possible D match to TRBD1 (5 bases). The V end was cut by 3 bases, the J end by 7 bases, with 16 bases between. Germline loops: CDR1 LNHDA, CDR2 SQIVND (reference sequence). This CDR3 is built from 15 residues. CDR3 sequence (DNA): TGTGCCAGTAGTATTCCCAGGGTTCGGATGCAGCCCCAGCATTTT. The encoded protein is CASSIPRVRMQPQHF.

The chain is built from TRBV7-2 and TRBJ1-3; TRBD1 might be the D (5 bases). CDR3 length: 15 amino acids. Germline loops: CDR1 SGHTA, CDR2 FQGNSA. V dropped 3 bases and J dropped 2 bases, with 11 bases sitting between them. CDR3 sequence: CASSLSRGAGNTIYF. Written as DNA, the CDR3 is TGTGCCAGCAGCTTGAGTAGGGGCGCTGGAAACACCATATATTTT.

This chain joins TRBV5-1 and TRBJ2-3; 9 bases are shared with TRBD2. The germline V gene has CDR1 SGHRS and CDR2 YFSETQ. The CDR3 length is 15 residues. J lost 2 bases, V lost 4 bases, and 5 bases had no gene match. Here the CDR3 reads CASSRSGGPTDTQYF. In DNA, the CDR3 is TGCGCCAGCAGCCGCAGCGGGGGGCCCACAGATACGCAGTATTTT.

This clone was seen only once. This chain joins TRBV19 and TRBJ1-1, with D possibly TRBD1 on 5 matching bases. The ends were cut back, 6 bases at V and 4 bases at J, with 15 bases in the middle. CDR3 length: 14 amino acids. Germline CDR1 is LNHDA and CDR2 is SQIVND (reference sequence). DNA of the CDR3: TGTGCCAGTAGAAAAGGGGTAGGAAGCACTGAAGCTTTCTTT. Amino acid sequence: CASRKGVGSTEAFF.

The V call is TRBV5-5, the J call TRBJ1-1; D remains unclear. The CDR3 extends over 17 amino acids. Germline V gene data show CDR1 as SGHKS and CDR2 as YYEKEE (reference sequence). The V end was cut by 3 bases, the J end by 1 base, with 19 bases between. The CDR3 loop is CASSSRGLTARNTEAFF. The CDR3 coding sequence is TGTGCCAGCAGCTCAAGAGGGCTAACAGCTCGGAACACTGAAGCTTTCTTT.